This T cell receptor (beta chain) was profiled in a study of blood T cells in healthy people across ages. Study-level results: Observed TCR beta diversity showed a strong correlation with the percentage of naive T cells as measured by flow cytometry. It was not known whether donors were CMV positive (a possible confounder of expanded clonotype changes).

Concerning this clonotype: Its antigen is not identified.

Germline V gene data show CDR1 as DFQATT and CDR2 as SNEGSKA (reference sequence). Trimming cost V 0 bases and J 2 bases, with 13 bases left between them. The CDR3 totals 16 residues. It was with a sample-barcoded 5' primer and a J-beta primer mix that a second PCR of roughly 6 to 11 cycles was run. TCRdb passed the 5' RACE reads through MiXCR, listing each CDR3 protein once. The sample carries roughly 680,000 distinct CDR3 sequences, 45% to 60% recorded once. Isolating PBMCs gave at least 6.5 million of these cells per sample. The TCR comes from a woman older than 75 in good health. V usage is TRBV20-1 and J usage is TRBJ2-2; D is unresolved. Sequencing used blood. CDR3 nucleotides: TGCAGTGCTAGAGATAGAACTCGTGTTAACACCGGGGAGCTGTTTTTT. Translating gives CSARDRTRVNTGELFF.